This T cell receptor beta chain stems from a study of radiation and T cells in renal cell carcinoma. Study results and caveats: From baseline, blood top tumor clonotypes peaked at 2 weeks post-radiation.

Germline CDR1 is MNHNY and CDR2 is SVGAGI (reference sequence). The CDR3 spans 15 residues. Trimming removed 5 bases from V and 5 bases from J, with 18 bases in between. This clone was found once. The antigen is unknown. The protocol was immunoSEQ multiplex PCR, while the TCRdb copy is restricted to in-frame clones and leaves out a portion. The sample shows about 130,000 clones, around 85% of them seen only once. Time point defined: blood 2 weeks post-SBRT. Indicated treatment: 15 Gy SBRT to primary tumor, nephrectomy 4 weeks later. The patient's renal cell carcinoma had clear cell pathology. The TCR was taken from a man aged 45 to 65 with renal cell carcinoma. The sample consisted of blood, taken from a patient whose treatment included radiotherapy and nephrectomy. This sequence joins TRBV6-6 and TRBJ2-5; D not certain. The DNA of the CDR3 is TGTGCCAGCAGTCGACCTCTATCTAGGCACGAGACCCAGTACTTC. Translation: CASSRPLSRHETQYF.